The source of this TCR beta chain is a study of cytomegalovirus exposure and HLA in healthy donors. Study context: From donors who were HLA-typed, an early data release held 65 million to 85 million unique TCRs.

This clone has a single count. Antigen unknown. PCR was performed using 60 Vbeta and 13 Jbeta primers. The repertoire was sequenced with immunoSEQ multiplex PCR; TCRdb's copy has only in-frame clones and lacks some. The data hold roughly 130,000 clones, with less than 85% observed a single time. Study-wide results and caveats: Most CMV-associated TCR beta chains appeared HLA-restricted in a later analysis.

V lost 2 bases to trimming and J lost 5 bases; unmatched junction nucleotides: 8. CDR3 length equals 16 residues. Germline CDR1 is MGHDK and CDR2 is SYGVNS. This receptor was taken from a man aged 40-55 years in good health and CMV-seronegative. Sequenced sample: PBMCs. V and J are TRBV25-1 and TRBJ2-2; 7 nucleotides agree with TRBD2. CDR3 bases: TGTGCCAGCAGTGAAGGGGGGAGGGGACGGACCGGGGAGCTGTTTTTT. Amino acids: CASSEGGRGRTGELFF.